These 32 T cell receptor beta chains originate from one sample sequenced in a study of T cells in Graves' hyperthyroidism and ophthalmopathy. Regions amplified from RNA transcripts were the TCR beta CDR3 regions. The HTBI primer set served for first-round RT-PCR of the TCR CDR3. TCRdb used MiXCR to reprocess the multiplex PCR reads, holding one entry per CDR3 protein. Of about 840,000 distinct CDR3 sequences in the sample, 35% to 45% are singletons; the top ten hold about 8.9%. Sequencing input: blood. Receptors originate from a man aged 18 to 29 with Graves' hyperthyroidism.

This clonotype showed up just a few times. The CDR3 nucleotides are TGTGCCGCTGGCCGGGGGCAGCCCCAGCATTTT. Translating it yields CAAGRGQPQHF. V is TRBV6-2 or TRBV6-3 and J is TRBJ1-5; tentatively, D is TRBD1 (5 bases). Germline loops: CDR1 MNHEY, CDR2 SVGEGT. V lost 11 bases to trimming and J lost 7 bases, with 12 bases between them. CDR3 size: 11 residues.

The chain recombines TRBV4-1 with TRBJ2-5, with 7 positions matching TRBD1. The V segment lost 4 bases and the J segment 1 base; nucleotides outside the gene matches: 12. This CDR3 has 17 amino acids. Germline values: CDR1 MGHRA, CDR2 YSYEKL. CDR3 amino acids: CASSRTILGTVQETQYF. The CDR3 DNA is TGCGCCAGCAGCCGGACCATACTAGGGACAGTCCAAGAGACCCAGTACTTC.

J is TRBJ1-2 and V is TRBV7-9; D is uncertain. V was shortened by 4 bases and J by 8 bases, with 5 bases between the two germline ends. The CDR3 covers 10 residues. Germline-derived CDR1 and CDR2 are SEHNR and FQNEAQ (reference sequence). CDR3 coding DNA: TGTGCCAGCAGCTCGTGGGGCTACACCTTC. It codes for CASSSWGYTF.

As to this clonotype: One end of the junction does not line up with germline, which may come from a read error. This chain joins TRBV10-3 and TRBJ1-4; 7 bases are shared with TRBD1. CDR3 length: 16 amino acids. CDR1 and CDR2 from the germline V gene are ENHRY and SYGVKD. The CDR3 DNA reads TGTGCCAGCAGTTCCTTCGGACAGGCTGATCAAGAAAAACTGTTTTTT. It yields the protein CASSSFGQADQEKLFF.

Comment on this clonotype: Its ends do not fully match the called genes, so a read error is possible. The chain has TRBV10-3 and TRBJ1-2; 9 nucleotides align to TRBD1. The CDR3 totals 13 residues. Germline V gene data show CDR1 as ENHRY and CDR2 as SYGVKD. Written as DNA, the CDR3 is TGTGCCACCAGTAATCGGGACAGGGAAGGCTACACCTTC. It specifies CATSNRDREGYTF.

The rearrangement joins TRBV6-1 to TRBJ2-2; D may be TRBD2 (5 bases). Germline loops: CDR1 MNHNS, CDR2 SASEGT. The CDR3 runs to 13 residues. V lost 7 bases to trimming and J lost 7 bases, with 13 bases between them. Here the CDR3 reads CASMWLAGGELFF. As DNA, the CDR3 is TGTGCCAGCATGTGGTTGGCGGGCGGGGAGCTGTTTTTT.

In this sample, this clonotype turned up a few times. J is TRBJ1-2 and V is TRBV5-5; D gene ambiguous. Trimming took off 4 bases at V and 7 bases at J, with 11 bases between the two ends. The CDR3 runs to 12 residues. Germline V CDR1 and CDR2: SGHKS, YYEKEE (reference sequence). CDR3 DNA sequence: TGTGCCAGCAGCCCGGATCCGGGTGGCTACACCTTC. It encodes CASSPDPGGYTF. Full variable domain (remainder filled in from reference TRBV5-5 and TRBJ1-2): DAGVTQSPTHLIKTRGQQVTLRCSPISGHKSVSWYQQVLGQGPQFIFQYYEKEERGRGNFPDRFSARQFPNYSSELNVNALLLGDSALYLCASSPDPGGYTFGSGTRLTVV.

The chain recombines TRBV7-3 with TRBJ2-5; a weak D match, TRBD1 (6 bases). From germline, CDR1 is SGHTA and CDR2 FQGTGA. Deletions cut 4 bases from V and 5 bases from J, with 17 bases between. The CDR3 sequence is 15 residues long. The CDR3 nucleotides read TGTGCCAGCAGCTCATCCGACAGGACGAGGGAGACCCAGTACTTC. This sequence encodes CASSSSDRTRETQYF.

The chain is built from TRBV4-1 and TRBJ1-5; no firm D call. This CDR3 is 16 amino acids long. V lost 0 bases and J lost 5, with 14 bases in between. Looked up from germline, CDR1 is MGHRA and CDR2 is YSYEKL. The CDR3 loop reads CASSQEETTPHQPQHF. Written as DNA, the CDR3 is TGCGCCAGCAGCCAAGAGGAGACGACTCCTCATCAGCCCCAGCATTTT.

In regard to this clonotype: One end of the junction does not line up with germline, which may come from a read error. The chain has TRBV20-1 and TRBJ2-7, with 8 bases that match TRBD2. Germline values: CDR1 DFQATT, CDR2 SNEGSKA (reference sequence). The CDR3 extends over 14 amino acids. The DNA for the CDR3 is TGCAGTGCTAGATCGGGACTAGGAGCCTACGGGCAGTACTTC. Amino acids: CSARSGLGAYGQYF.

This chain connects TRBV7-6 to TRBJ2-5; D is perhaps TRBD1 (6 bases). Germline V CDR1 and CDR2: SGHVS, FNYEAQ. Deletions cut 0 bases from V and 4 bases from J, with 9 bases between. CDR3 length equals 14 residues. In DNA, the CDR3 is TGTGCCAGCAGCTTAGCGAAAGGGGGAGAGACCCAGTACTTC. It encodes CASSLAKGGETQYF.

Concerning this clonotype: The junction departs from the called germline gene at one end, perhaps through a read error. V is TRBV7-7 and J is TRBJ2-2, with D possibly being TRBD2 (5 bases). This CDR3 contains 15 residues. CDR1 and CDR2 from the germline V gene are SSHAT and FNYEAQ (reference sequence). In DNA, the CDR3 is TGTGCTAGCAGCGCGTCGGGATTGAACACCGGGGAGCTGTTTTTT. The encoded protein is CASSASGLNTGELFF.

This clonotype was counted between two and nine times. The chain employs TRBV6-5 and TRBJ2-7; D remains ambiguous. There are 11 residues in the CDR3. Germline assignment: CDR1 MNHEY and CDR2 SVGAGI. Trimming took 8 bases from V and 6 from J, leaving 11 bases between them. The CDR3, as DNA: TGTGCCAGCCGGACGATAGGCGAGCAGTACTTC. Amino acid sequence: CASRTIGEQYF.

Note on this clonotype: One base away lies a much larger clone, so this may be a sequencing read error. This chain uses TRBV5-4 with TRBJ2-5, with a possible D match to TRBD1 (5 bases). Germline loops: CDR1 SGHNT, CDR2 YYREEE (reference sequence). The length of the CDR3 is 14 residues. The V end lost 4 bases, the J end lost 4 bases, and 14 bases lay between the germline ends. The CDR3 coding sequence is TGTGCCAGCAGCAGGACACCCGAAGGAGAGACCCAGTACTTC. Translated: CASSRTPEGETQYF.

This clonotype was seen at least ten times. The chain has TRBV6-5 and TRBJ2-5; D is undetermined. V was clipped by 2 bases and J by 5 bases, with 3 bases between them. CDR1 MNHEY and CDR2 SVGAGI come from the germline V gene. The CDR3 has 11 amino acids. CDR3 amino acids: CASSYPETQYF. The CDR3 DNA sequence: TGTGCCAGCAGTTACCCGGAGACCCAGTACTTC.

This clonotype was counted only a few times. This chain connects TRBV11-3 to TRBJ2-7; D remains unclear. Germline CDR1 reads SGHNT; CDR2 reads YENEEA. The CDR3 spans 11 residues. Trimming stripped 2 bases from V and 6 bases from J, with 5 bases between. The CDR3 reads CASSLLAEQYF. The CDR3 nucleotides read TGTGCCAGCAGCTTACTTGCCGAGCAGTACTTC.

The chain links TRBV20-1 to TRBJ2-2; D ambiguous. Deletions cut 5 bases from V and 6 bases from J, with 10 bases between. Germline assignment: CDR1 DFQATT and CDR2 SNEGSKA (reference sequence). The CDR3 spans 12 residues. CDR3 sequence reads: CSAASYSGELFF. The CDR3 coding sequence is TGCAGTGCTGCGTCATACTCCGGGGAGCTGTTTTTT.

The CDR3 is CASTENQGVTEAFF. The CDR3 DNA reads as TGTGCCAGCACCGAAAACCAGGGGGTAACTGAAGCTTTCTTT. The chain combines TRBV7-2 with TRBJ1-1; 7 bases align to TRBD1. The length of the CDR3 is 14 residues. Per the germline V gene, CDR1 is SGHTA and CDR2 is FQGNSA. The trim removed 7 bases at V and 5 bases at J, leaving 10 bases unmatched.

V is TRBV6-5 and J is TRBJ1-2; D is ambiguous. CDR1 is MNHEY and CDR2 is SVGAGI in the germline V gene. Deletions cut 3 bases from V and 2 bases from J, with 13 bases between. The CDR3 consists of 15 residues. The CDR3: CASSYLGRLNYGYTF. CDR3 bases: TGTGCCAGCAGTTATTTGGGGAGACTGAACTATGGCTACACCTTC.

This clonotype was seen a handful of times. The junction shows a germline mismatch at one end, possibly a read error. The rearrangement joins TRBV10-2 to TRBJ2-7; a possible D gene is TRBD1 (6 bases). This CDR3 is 12 amino acids long. CDR1 is WSHSY and CDR2 is SAAADI in the germline V gene. CDR3 sequence (DNA): TGCGCCAGCACAGGACAGTCCTACGAGCAGTGCTTC. This sequence encodes CASTGQSYEQCF.

This clonotype was recorded at least ten times. The chain is built from TRBV15 and TRBJ1-6; no clear D gene. The V gene lost 9 bases and the J gene lost 7 bases, with 13 bases spanning the gap. This CDR3 has 13 residues. The germline V gene encodes CDR1 LNHNV and CDR2 YYDKDF (reference sequence). CDR3 loop: CATRDNRNSPLHF. CDR3 nucleotides: TGTGCCACGAGGGATAACAGAAATTCACCCCTCCACTTT.

V is TRBV6-5 and J is TRBJ1-1, with D hard to call. The CDR3 loop spans 13 amino acids. V lost 8 bases and J lost 4, with 14 bases in between. Germline V gene data show CDR1 as MNHEY and CDR2 as SVGAGI. For the CDR3, the DNA is TGTGCCAGCCTAGCGGCGTACAGCACTGAAGCTTTCTTT. Translating it yields CASLAAYSTEAFF.

This clonotype has a handful of counts. One junction end disagrees with the germline gene, perhaps due to a read error. This chain joins TRBV7-9 and TRBJ2-7, with a possible D match to TRBD1 (6 bases). The CDR3 has 13 residues. Germline values: CDR1 SEHNR, CDR2 FQNEAQ (reference sequence). The CDR3 DNA follows: TGCGCCAGCAGCCACGGCAGGGGATACGAGCAGTACTTC. Translated, it gives CASSHGRGYEQYF.

This clonotype was seen at least ten times. The V call is TRBV2, the J call TRBJ2-6; D gene uncertain. The CDR3 has 14 amino acids. CDR1 is SNHLY and CDR2 is FYNNEI in the germline V gene. Trimming took off 8 bases at V and 0 bases at J, with 8 bases between the two ends. CDR3 amino acids: CASVDNSGANVLTF. The CDR3 nucleotides read TGTGCCAGCGTAGACAACTCTGGGGCCAACGTCCTGACTTTC.

This clonotype was observed a handful of times. The V and J genes are TRBV20-1 and TRBJ1-2, with D perhaps TRBD1 (5 bases). From germline, CDR1 is DFQATT and CDR2 SNEGSKA (reference sequence). The CDR3 length is 14 residues. Trimming left V 0 bases short and J 5 bases short, with 13 bases between. The CDR3 DNA sequence: TGCAGTGCTAGAGATCCGGGGGTGGTGTATGGCTACACCTTC. It yields the protein CSARDPGVVYGYTF.

This clonotype was found many times. The chain couples TRBV2 to TRBJ1-1; possible D gene TRBD1, 5 bases. Looked up from germline, CDR1 is SNHLY and CDR2 is FYNNEI. CDR3 length: 14 residues. Trimming left V 3 bases short and J 2 bases short, with 10 bases between. The CDR3 is CASSEWGVNTEAFF. In nucleotides, the CDR3 is TGTGCCAGCAGTGAGTGGGGGGTTAACACTGAAGCTTTCTTT.

Of note for this clonotype: A much larger clone lies a single base off, so this may be a read error. The V call is TRBV5-1, the J call TRBJ1-1, with D possibly TRBD1 on 5 matching bases. This CDR3 has 14 amino acids. Germline V gene data show CDR1 as SGHRS and CDR2 as YFSETQ. Here the CDR3 reads CAGSWKGTNTEAFF. The CDR3 DNA reads TGCGCCGGCAGCTGGAAAGGGACGAACACTGAAGCTTTCTTT.

This clonotype was seen a handful of times. An end of the junction differs from the germline gene, which may be a read error. This sequence joins TRBV7-2 and TRBJ1-1; no firm D call. This CDR3 spans 17 amino acids. Germline CDR1 is SGHTA and CDR2 is FQGNSA. As DNA, the CDR3 is TGCGCCAGCAGTCCCCATGGAGGGCCCGGGATGAACACTGAAGCTTTCTTT. Translated: CASSPHGGPGMNTEAFF.

In this sample, this clonotype turned up a few times. V gene TRBV7-8 combines with J gene TRBJ2-7; perhaps TRBD1 as D (6 bases). Germline-derived CDR1 and CDR2 are SGHVS and FQNEAQ. This CDR3 comprises 16 residues. V shed 4 bases and J shed 1 base, with 17 bases lying between them. This CDR3 reads CASSSEGYGQSYEQYF. CDR3 nucleotides: TGTGCCAGCAGCTCAGAGGGATACGGACAGTCCTACGAGCAGTACTTC.

The rearrangement uses TRBV24-1 and TRBJ1-2; maybe TRBD1 (6 bases). V was pared by 9 bases and J by 4 bases, with 8 bases between. Per the germline V gene, CDR1 is KGHDR and CDR2 is SFDVKD. The CDR3 spans 11 residues. The CDR3 here is CATEQGYGYTF. As DNA, the CDR3 is TGTGCCACCGAACAGGGCTATGGCTACACCTTC.

To note about this clonotype: A far larger clone differs by one base, so this is likely a read error. The V and J genes are TRBV7-9 and TRBJ2-5, with TRBD1 matching 9 bases. Germline V gene lookup returns CDR1 SEHNR and CDR2 FQNEAQ (reference sequence). CDR3 length equals 14 residues. The CDR3 DNA is TGTGCCAGCAGCTCAACAGGGGGCCAGGAGACCCTGTACTTC. Translated, it gives CASSSTGGQETLYF.

The V gene is TRBV4-1, the J gene TRBJ1-5; 9 bases agree with TRBD1. CDR1 is MGHRA and CDR2 is YSYEKL in the germline V gene. J was trimmed by 4 bases and V by 0 bases; bases with no gene match: 1. This CDR3 comprises 15 residues. The CDR3 is CASSQEDRGNQPQHF. In DNA, the CDR3 is TGCGCCAGCAGCCAAGAGGACAGGGGTAATCAGCCCCAGCATTTT.